One TCR beta chain is described in this entry. Which antigen it targets is not known. Nothing much larger sits one base from this clone, and base qualities are not available. This sample was taken from a study of cytomegalovirus exposure and HLA in healthy donors (dated by TCRdb to the late 2010s). Context from the whole study: In an earlier analysis of approximately 500 of the donors, less than 350 Gb of sequence data and 90 million to 130 million unique TCR beta sequences from 150 million to 200 million T cells were reported. An early release covering roughly 580 HLA-typed donors comprised approximately 300 gigabases of sequencing data and some 79 million unique TCR sequences. Among the roughly 400 genotyped donors, approximately 77% belonged to the genetic ancestry cluster associated with self-reported Caucasian donors. The study was designed to test whether signatures of past pathogen exposure could be identified by cataloging public T cell receptors. The study used immunosequencing to profile the T cell repertoires of 666 subjects and linked those repertoires to cytomegalovirus serostatus. Along with the approximately 650-subject first cohort, a separate validation cohort of around 120 different subjects was used. To predict cytomegalovirus infection status, the study combined high-throughput TCR immunosequencing, statistical association of individual TCRs with disease status, and machine learning. In a later analysis, previously published TCR beta repertoires from 600 to 850 donors were re-analyzed and high-resolution HLA genotyping was added so that TCR occurrence patterns could be studied. Rather than using new phenotypic data, the later analysis identified candidate immune exposures from TCR beta sequences and from how often those sequences occurred across donors. An earlier analysis of around 580 of the donors used high-throughput TCR beta sequencing to judge whether each TCR beta V gene segment behaved as functional or pseudogenic. Donor age, sex, ethnicity and CMV serostatus were collected together with the repertoire data. A later genetic analysis used genome-wide SNP genotypes for about three fifths of the roughly 700 donors, treating that subset as a discovery cohort. All discovery cohort repertoires had been generated on a single sequencing platform. Both class I and class II loci were covered by HLA typing, at four-digit resolution. Typing coverage varied by locus: roughly 620-640 donors for A, B, C, DRB1 and DQB1; 500 to 550 for DQA1; about 590 for DPA1; roughly 450 for DPB1. A handful of DR-DQ haplotypes were treated as single units for association and clustering because of strong linkage in the cohort. Among around 400 genotyped donors of the cohort, an average of 235,054 unique TCR beta nucleotide sequences were sequenced per donor, around 18% of them non-productive.

CDR1 MRHNA and CDR2 SNTAGT are derived from the germline V gene. V is shortened by 0 bases, J by 2 bases, and the region joining them spans 9 bases. The CDR3 numbers 15 residues from cysteine through phenylalanine. The CDR3 DNA has 45 bases and is translated from base 1. The cohort was made up of approximately 670 healthy bone marrow donors. All cohort members were sampled while nominally healthy, although unrecorded immune exposures were likely present. The donor tested CMV seronegative and was one of the 352 seronegative cohort members. Each donor provided a peripheral blood sample, and peripheral blood mononuclear cells were used for TCR beta sequencing. Genomic DNA extraction from the blood cell samples was performed with the Qiagen DNeasy Blood Extraction Kit. Findings and caveats that apply to the study as a whole: The study listed 150 to 200 TCR beta chains as associated with cytomegalovirus. The sequencing pipeline was judged likely to have produced a cluster of highly shared sequence variants as a technical artifact. An earlier analysis of 587 of the donors showed that most TCR beta V segments appeared in productive rearrangements either about 87% or about 30% of the time, which broadly matched IMGT annotations. In a later analysis, HLA-associated TCR beta chains showed more clonal expansion and lower generation probabilities than non-associated chains that were equally common. The classifier was reported to diagnose cytomegalovirus status with high specificity and sensitivity in both the original and validation cohorts. The only immune exposure information available for the cohort was CMV serostatus. Most TCR sequences were observed very rarely across donors, whereas some public TCRs were present in many individuals. Strong co-occurrence of HLA alleles, especially DR and DQ, made assigning TCR associations to individual alleles difficult. A few of the identified cytomegalovirus-associated TCR beta chains were confirmed in vitro to be specific for cytomegalovirus antigens. Roughly uniform sequencing depth across donors was assumed in presence/absence analyses, although this assumption may not hold. In a later analysis, several top co-occurrence clusters were reported to appear linked to parvovirus B19, influenza, CMV and Epstein-Barr virus. A further reported finding was that TCR beta sequences accurately predicted the HLA-A and HLA-B alleles for most subjects in the first cohort. Correlated functional status among segregating V segments might reflect linkage disequilibrium, but an unknown experimental factor could not be ruled out. Because the 87-base-pair reads could not distinguish some IMGT-functional V segments, including TRBV6-2 and TRBV6-3, those segments were excluded. In a later genetic analysis, a missense DCLRE1C variant was associated with V-gene and J-gene trimming of TCR beta chains, and the association was replicated in an independent cohort. HLA typing was unavailable for some donors at each locus, so association tests used only the typed subset. At a false discovery rate of 0.05, a later analysis linked about 16,000 TCR beta sequences to specific HLA alleles. Only TCR beta chains were sequenced in this cohort, and the absence of alpha or paired-chain data limited detectable features. A later analysis found that TCR association rates varied across HLA loci, with DRB1 alleles showing the most associated TCRs and HLA-C alleles the fewest. In a later genetic analysis, fewer N-insertions in productive TCRs were reported among donors in an Asian-associated ancestry cluster than the roughly 700-donor mean. It was suggested by the authors that the approach could potentially be generalized to other disease states and immunological phenotypes. The earlier analysis of around 600 of the donors excluded some 16 rarely observed V segments, including chromosome 9 orphons, because counts were too low. In a later analysis, most CMV-associated TCR beta chains were found to appear HLA-restricted, with HLA associations seemingly driven largely by CMV exposure.

Library construction relied on the immunoSEQ multiplex PCR assay. The multiplex PCR relied on a mix of 60 forward primers for TCR Vbeta segments and 13 reverse primers for TCR Jbeta segments. The CDR3 region of rearranged TCR beta genes was amplified from genomic DNA by a multiplex PCR assay. The amplified TCR beta libraries were sequenced on the Illumina HiSeq System as 87-base-pair reads. In the original analysis: In a later analysis, tens of millions of unique TCR beta chains were counted across the 650 to 750 repertoires, and roughly 11 million of these chains were shared by at least two donors. Raw reads were error-corrected and collapsed into unique sequences by a nearest-neighbor algorithm in which closely related sequences were merged to remove PCR and sequencing errors. CDR3 sequences were aligned to IMGT reference sequences to assign V, D and J gene segments. Each retained sequence needed at least a six-nucleotide match to both a V gene segment and a J gene segment. Rearrangements were called productive when the CDR3 lacked stop codons and stayed in frame with V and J; all others were non-productive. Following IMGT convention, CDR3 was defined as the stretch from the second conserved V-encoded cysteine to the conserved J-encoded phenylalanine. Sequences without an unambiguous match to a single V gene segment were excluded from the earlier analysis of several hundred of the donors. An earlier analysis of some 610 of the donors called V segments functional above 56.7% productive rearrangements and segregating when the between-donor standard deviation exceeded 5%. A statistical classification framework was built to diagnose cytomegalovirus status from the catalog of TCR beta chain sequences. In a later analysis, V and J genes were assigned by comparing TCR nucleotide sequences against IMGT/GENE-DB human TR gene sequences. Using the TCRdist pipeline, a later analysis assigned CDR3 sequences along with most-parsimonious VDJ recombination scenarios. In a later analysis, each TCR beta chain was defined by its CDR3 amino acid sequence together with its V-gene family, and reads lacking a unique V-gene family were excluded. As a way to deal with suspected cross-contamination and a sequencing artifact, a later analysis dropped more than 500 nucleotide sequences that were highly shared and had low generation probability. A later analysis calculated a clonal expansion index for each public chain from normalized within-repertoire ranks of inferred template counts. A later analysis computed generation probabilities with a VDJ recombination model fitted to out-of-frame rearrangements, and checked the results against IGoR. A later analysis scored TCR-TCR, TCR-HLA and TCR-CMV co-occurrence with hypergeometric tests, applying a repertoire-size bias correction to TCR pairs. In a later analysis, false discovery rates were estimated by permuting HLA or CMV assignments 20 times. In a later analysis, co-occurring TCRs were grouped with DBSCAN, and TCRdist sequence similarity was added when clustering was performed within HLA-allele-positive subsets. Repertoires with fewer than 30,000 or more than 120,000 public chains, plus five repertoires with anomalous nucleotide sharing, were excluded from co-occurrence clustering. TCRdb provides this immuneACCESS table in a form limited to in-frame rearrangements. Some clones are lacking; in checked studies, under half of them reflect an unresolved V gene, and why the rest are absent is not known. The V and J calls and clone size were taken over from that table, and D and trimming were inferred from the DNA. Across this sample there are 130,000 to 150,000 clones, with over 60% seen only once. The leading ten clones occupy 1.5% to 2% of the sample.

This TCR was sampled from a woman aged 18 to 35 in good health and CMV-seronegative. Sequencing was performed on PBMCs. The chain was built from TRBV6-4 and TRBJ2-3; 6 matching bases give a weak D call of TRBD2. The sequenced DNA: TGTGCCAGCAGTGACTCGGGCGGGATCACAGATACGCAGTATTTT. The encoded protein is CASSDSGGITDTQYF.